This TCR beta chain was observed in a study of glioma-infiltrating T cells after dendritic cell vaccination. This table comes from immunoSEQ multiplex PCR, and its TCRdb copy is limited to in-frame clones, with some not included. The sample lists tens of thousands of clones, 85% to 90% seen once, with more than 8.5% in the top ten. Regarding time point: after dendritic cell vaccination, including at tumor progression/relapse. Losses at the gene ends were 2 bases for V and 6 bases for J; bases not matched to a gene: 2. The CDR3 covers 13 residues. Germline V gives CDR1 MNHNY, CDR2 SVGAGI (reference sequence).

The TCR sequence derives from a human donor with glioblastoma. The starting material was blood, obtained after dendritic cell vaccination. This rearrangement joins TRBV6-6 to TRBJ2-3; 7 positions match TRBD2. This chain's CDR3 is CASSYRRGDTQYF. The CDR3 bases are TGTGCCAGCAGTTACCGGCGGGGGGATACGCAGTATTTT.